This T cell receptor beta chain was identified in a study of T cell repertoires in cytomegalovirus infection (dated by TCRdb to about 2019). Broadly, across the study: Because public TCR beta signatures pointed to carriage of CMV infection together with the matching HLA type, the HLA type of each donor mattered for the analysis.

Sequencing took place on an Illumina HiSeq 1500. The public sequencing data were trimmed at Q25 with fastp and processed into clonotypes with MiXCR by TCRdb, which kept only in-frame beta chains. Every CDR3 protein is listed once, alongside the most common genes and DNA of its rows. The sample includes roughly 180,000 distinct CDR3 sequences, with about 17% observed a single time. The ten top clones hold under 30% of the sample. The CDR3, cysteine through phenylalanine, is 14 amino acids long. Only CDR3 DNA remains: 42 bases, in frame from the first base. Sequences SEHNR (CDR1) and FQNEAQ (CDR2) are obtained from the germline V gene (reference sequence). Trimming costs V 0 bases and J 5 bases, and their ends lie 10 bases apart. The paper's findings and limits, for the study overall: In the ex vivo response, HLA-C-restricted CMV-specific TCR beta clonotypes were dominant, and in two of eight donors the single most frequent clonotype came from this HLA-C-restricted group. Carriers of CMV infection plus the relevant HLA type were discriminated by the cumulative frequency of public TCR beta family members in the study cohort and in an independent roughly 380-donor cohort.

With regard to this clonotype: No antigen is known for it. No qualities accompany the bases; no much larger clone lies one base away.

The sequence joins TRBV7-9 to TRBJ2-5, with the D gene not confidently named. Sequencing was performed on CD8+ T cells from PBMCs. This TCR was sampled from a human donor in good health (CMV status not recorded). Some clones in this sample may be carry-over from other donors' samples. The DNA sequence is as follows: TGTGCCAGCAGCTTAGCTTTGGGTCTGGAGACCCAGTACTTC. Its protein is CASSLALGLETQYF. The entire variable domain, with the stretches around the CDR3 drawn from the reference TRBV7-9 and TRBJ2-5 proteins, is DTGVSQNPRHKITKRGQNVTFRCDPISEHNRLYWYRQTLGQGPEFLTYFQNEAQLEKSRLLSDRFSAERPKGSFSTLEIQRTEQGDSAMYLCASSLALGLETQYFGPGTRLLVL.